Presented here are 27 T cell receptor beta chains from one specimen sequenced in a study of T cell responses to AZD1222 COVID-19 vaccine. This table comes from immunoSEQ multiplex PCR, and its TCRdb copy is limited to in-frame clones, with some not included. The sample shows about 92,000 clones, around 89% of them seen only once. The sequencing used peripheral blood, collected on day 0 of AZD1222 vaccination. Every receptor here comes from an adult in good health.

This clone was seen a handful of times. CDR3 in DNA: TGTGCCAGCAGCTCCTGTGGGGGGAACCTGTGCACTGAAGCTTTCTTT. This codes for CASSSCGGNLCTEAFF. The rearrangement joins TRBV11-3 to TRBJ1-1; D is possibly TRBD1 (5 bases). The CDR3 extends over 16 amino acids. Germline CDR1 and CDR2: SGHNT and YENEEA. Trimming took 4 bases from V and 4 from J, leaving 19 bases between them. The entire variable domain, with the rest obtained from reference TRBV11-3 and TRBJ1-1, is as follows: EAGVVQSPRYKIIEKKQPVAFWCNPISGHNTLYWYLQNLGQGPELLIRYENEEAVDDSQLPKDRFSAERLKGVDSTLKIQPAELGDSAVYLCASSSCGGNLCTEAFFGQGTRLTVV.

Concerning this clone: Other DNA sequences in this sample translate to the same CDR3. The chain has TRBV24-1 and TRBJ1-2; D is ambiguous. Trimming cost V 4 bases and J 5 bases, with 4 bases left between them. CDR3 size: 11 residues. Looked up from germline, CDR1 is KGHDR and CDR2 is SFDVKD. CDR3 region: CATSEGYGYTF. In nucleotides, the CDR3 is TGTGCCACCAGTGAAGGTTATGGCTACACCTTC.

This sequence joins TRBV7-6 and TRBJ2-3, with 10 bases lining up with TRBD2. Germline values: CDR1 SGHVS, CDR2 FNYEAQ. The CDR3 extends over 16 amino acids. The V gene end was trimmed by 1 base and the J gene end by 5 bases; junction bases not matched to a gene: 6. The CDR3, as DNA: TGTGCCAGCAGCTTAGGCCTAGCGGGAGCCTTAGATACGCAGTATTTT. Residues: CASSLGLAGALDTQYF.

This clone was found a few times. The chain is built from TRBV19 and TRBJ1-2; 8 nucleotides align to TRBD1. The V gene's germline CDR1 is LNHDA and CDR2 SQIVND (reference sequence). CDR3 size: 13 residues. Trimming cost V 5 bases and J 6 bases; bases outside gene matches: 5. CDR3 residues: CASSPDRVDGYTF. The CDR3 bases are TGTGCCAGTAGTCCGGACAGGGTTGATGGCTACACCTTC.

The gene calls are TRBV18 and TRBJ1-2; possible D gene TRBD1, 6 bases. CDR1 KGHSH and CDR2 LQKENI come from the germline V gene. V lost 0 bases and J 5 bases, leaving 10 bases between the germline ends. The CDR3 loop spans 14 amino acids. CDR3 coding DNA: TGTGCCAGCTCACCACCGGCAGGGGCTTATGGCTACACCTTC. Its translation is CASSPPAGAYGYTF. The whole variable domain, remainder taken from reference TRBV18 and TRBJ1-2, is NAGVMQNPRHLVRRRGQEARLRCSPMKGHSHVYWYRQLPEEGLKFMVYLQKENIIDESGMPKERFSAEFPKEGPSILRIQQVVRGDSAAYFCASSPPAGAYGYTFGSGTRLTVV.

This chain uses TRBV18 with TRBJ2-3, with D perhaps matching TRBD1 or TRBD2 (5 bases each). The CDR3 consists of 15 residues. Germline V gene data show CDR1 as KGHSH and CDR2 as LQKENI. The V end lost 5 bases, the J end lost 0 bases, and 12 bases lay between the germline ends. CDR3 sequence: CASSSPGASTDTQYF. DNA for the CDR3: TGTGCCAGCTCATCTCCCGGGGCTAGCACAGATACGCAGTATTTT.

The chain links TRBV5-4 to TRBJ2-1, with D perhaps TRBD1 (6 bases). The CDR3 runs to 15 residues. V lost 0 bases to trimming and J lost 2 bases, with 9 bases between them. Germline V CDR1 and CDR2: SGHNT, YYREEE (reference sequence). The chain's CDR3 is CASSLEAGAYNEQFF. The CDR3 DNA reads TGTGCCAGCAGCTTGGAGGCAGGGGCCTACAATGAGCAGTTCTTC. Together with reference TRBV5-4 and TRBJ2-1, the CDR3 gives the full variable domain: ETGVTQSPTHLIKTRGQQVTLRCSSQSGHNTVSWYQQALGQGPQFIFQYYREEENGRGNFPPRFSGLQFPNYSSELNVNALELDDSALYLCASSLEAGAYNEQFFGPGTRLTVL.

This clone was seen a single time. The rearrangement joins TRBV11-3 to TRBJ2-3; D remains unclear. V lost 0 bases to trimming and J lost 4 bases, with 5 bases between them. Germline-derived CDR1 and CDR2 are SGHNT and YENEEA. The CDR3 consists of 13 residues. CDR3 nucleotide sequence: TGTGCCAGCAGCTTAGATACATCAGATACGCAGTATTTT. Translated: CASSLDTSDTQYF. The full variable domain, completed using reference TRBV11-3 and TRBJ2-3, is EAGVVQSPRYKIIEKKQPVAFWCNPISGHNTLYWYLQNLGQGPELLIRYENEEAVDDSQLPKDRFSAERLKGVDSTLKIQPAELGDSAVYLCASSLDTSDTQYFGPGTRLTVL.

This clone was seen a handful of times. The chain links TRBV5-4 to TRBJ1-2; 9 nucleotides line up with TRBD1. CDR1 SGHNT and CDR2 YYREEE come from the germline V gene (reference sequence). J was trimmed by 0 bases and V by 0 bases; bases with no gene match: 3. CDR3 size: 16 residues. In DNA, the CDR3 is TGTGCCAGCAGCTTGGACAGGGGGCTTTCTAACTATGGCTACACCTTC. It codes for CASSLDRGLSNYGYTF. Using reference TRBV5-4 and TRBJ1-2 for the parts outside the CDR3, the full variable domain is ETGVTQSPTHLIKTRGQQVTLRCSSQSGHNTVSWYQQALGQGPQFIFQYYREEENGRGNFPPRFSGLQFPNYSSELNVNALELDDSALYLCASSLDRGLSNYGYTFGSGTRLTVV.

Details on this clone: The junction departs from germline at one end; a sequencing error may be responsible. V and J are TRBV7-7 and TRBJ2-5; 8 positions match TRBD2. Germline V gene data show CDR1 as SSHAT and CDR2 as FNYEAQ (reference sequence). This CDR3 comprises 15 residues. The DNA for the CDR3 is TGTGCTAGCAGCCCCTTCGCGGGAGGAGAAGAGACCCAGTACTTC. Translated: CASSPFAGGEETQYF.

The rearrangement links TRBV28 to TRBJ2-1; D may be TRBD1 or TRBD2 (6 bases each). This CDR3 comprises 16 residues. The V end lost 5 bases, the J end lost 0 bases, and 14 bases lay between the germline ends. Germline V gene data show CDR1 as MDHEN and CDR2 as SYDVKM. The CDR3 loop is CASSVRGGGSYNEQFF. Written as DNA, the CDR3 is TGTGCCAGCAGTGTGAGAGGGGGAGGCTCCTACAATGAGCAGTTCTTC.

The chain is built from TRBV6-5 and TRBJ2-7, with a weak D call TRBD1 (6 bases). Trimming shortened V by 0 bases and J by 4 bases, and 13 bases separated the two germline ends. The CDR3 runs to 15 residues. Germline CDR1 MNHEY, CDR2 SVGAGI. The CDR3 protein is CASSYSTDSVYEQYF. The CDR3 DNA follows: TGTGCCAGCAGTTACTCCACGGACAGTGTTTACGAGCAGTACTTC.

This chain joins TRBV5-6 and TRBJ1-2; maybe TRBD1 (5 bases). This CDR3 region has 17 residues. Deletions cut 1 base from V and 1 base from J, with 17 bases between. CDR1 and CDR2 from the germline V gene are SGHDT and YYEEEE. The CDR3 sequence: CASSLWGWGEHNYGYTF. The DNA of the CDR3 is TGTGCCAGCAGCTTGTGGGGATGGGGGGAACATAACTATGGCTACACCTTC.

This sequence joins TRBV5-5 and TRBJ1-5, with a tentative D call TRBD1 (5 bases). Germline loops: CDR1 SGHKS, CDR2 YYEKEE (reference sequence). The CDR3 contains 16 residues. The V end was cut by 2 bases, the J end by 6 bases, with 18 bases between. Here the CDR3 reads CASSFEGAGVGQPQHF. CDR3 DNA: TGTGCCAGCAGCTTTGAAGGGGCGGGTGTCGGTCAGCCCCAGCATTTT. The variable domain in full, completed from reference TRBV5-5 and TRBJ1-5, reads DAGVTQSPTHLIKTRGQQVTLRCSPISGHKSVSWYQQVLGQGPQFIFQYYEKEERGRGNFPDRFSARQFPNYSSELNVNALLLGDSALYLCASSFEGAGVGQPQHFGDGTRLSIL.

The chain is built from TRBV11-2 and TRBJ2-7, with a weak D call TRBD1 (5 bases). Germline lookup yields CDR1 SGHAT and CDR2 FQNNGV. CDR3 length: 14 residues. The ends were cut back, 2 bases at V and 3 bases at J, with 11 bases in the middle. CDR3 DNA: TGTGCCAGCAGCTTAATCAGGGATCGCTACGAGCAGTACTTC. As protein: CASSLIRDRYEQYF.

V usage is TRBV6-1 and J usage is TRBJ1-1, with D hard to call. Deletions cut 1 base from V and 4 bases from J, with 10 bases between. The CDR3 covers 14 residues. From germline, CDR1 is MNHNS and CDR2 SASEGT. CDR3 nucleotide sequence: TGTGCCAGCAGTGAAGTCGAATGGTTCACTGAAGCTTTCTTT. This codes for CASSEVEWFTEAFF.

This clone appeared a single time. The chain combines TRBV15 with TRBJ2-1, with 7 bases aligning to TRBD1. CDR1 is LNHNV and CDR2 is YYDKDF in the germline V gene (reference sequence). This CDR3 has 14 residues. The J segment lost 7 bases and the V segment lost 5 bases, leaving 8 bases of the junction unmatched. In DNA, the CDR3 is TGTGCCACCAGCGGGGCCCGGGACAGAAATGAGCAGTTCTTC. Protein product: CATSGARDRNEQFF.

V usage is TRBV11-3 and J usage is TRBJ1-4, with D uncertain. Germline V gene sequence: CDR1 SGHNT, CDR2 YENEEA. The CDR3 length is 17 residues. Trimming took off 1 base at V and 7 bases at J, with 19 bases between the two ends. The CDR3 region has the DNA TGTGCCAGCAGCTTAGGCGGAGGAGCCCCTGGTGGTGAAAAACTGTTTTTT. Translation: CASSLGGGAPGGEKLFF.

The chain is built from TRBV19 and TRBJ1-5, with a possible D match to TRBD1 (5 bases). The V end was cut by 3 bases, the J end by 7 bases, with 16 bases between. The CDR3 spans 15 residues. Germline V gives CDR1 LNHDA, CDR2 SQIVND (reference sequence). For the CDR3, the DNA is TGTGCCAGTAGTATGGCCGTCGGGGCAGGGCAGCCCCAGCATTTT. Translation: CASSMAVGAGQPQHF. The entire variable domain, with the rest obtained from reference TRBV19 and TRBJ1-5, is as follows: DGGITQSPKYLFRKEGQNVTLSCEQNLNHDAMYWYRQDPGQGLRLIYYSQIVNDFQKGDIAEGYSVSREKKESFPLTVTSAQKNPTAFYLCASSMAVGAGQPQHFGDGTRLSIL.

V gene TRBV28 combines with J gene TRBJ2-3; 13 nucleotides align to TRBD2. The length of the CDR3 is 19 residues. V lost 5 bases to trimming and J lost 14 bases; unmatched junction nucleotides: 25. Germline lookup yields CDR1 MDHEN and CDR2 SYDVKM. CDR3 protein: CASSEPRGLAGNRGGFGYF. In DNA form, the CDR3 reads TGTGCCAGCAGTGAACCCCGGGGACTAGCGGGAAATCGCGGGGGCTTTGGGTATTTT.

This rearrangement joins TRBV7-9 to TRBJ2-3; D could derive from TRBD1 or TRBD2 (6 bases each). Germline V CDR1 and CDR2: SEHNR, FQNEAQ (reference sequence). This CDR3 contains 13 residues. V lost 6 bases to trimming and J lost 4 bases, with 11 bases between them. The CDR3 DNA follows: TGTGCCAGCAGTGTGGGGGGCCCAGATACGCAGTATTTT. Residues: CASSVGGPDTQYF.

V usage is TRBV3-1 (or the pseudogene TRBV3-2) and J usage is TRBJ2-5; TRBD2 matches 9 bases. The CDR3 extends over 15 amino acids. V lost 3 bases to trimming and J lost 5 bases; unmatched junction nucleotides: 7. Germline assignment: CDR1 LGHDT and CDR2 YNNKEL (reference sequence). The CDR3 protein is CASSHLAGGSETQYF. CDR3 in DNA: TGTGCCAGCAGCCATCTGGCGGGGGGGTCTGAGACCCAGTACTTC.

The V call is TRBV28, the J call TRBJ1-2; 7 bases align to TRBD1. The CDR3 covers 16 residues. Germline V gene data show CDR1 as MDHEN and CDR2 as SYDVKM. Trimming removed 6 bases from V and 2 bases from J; junction bases left unmatched: 12. The CDR3 region is CASRPLTGEENYGYTF. The CDR3 region has the DNA TGTGCCAGCAGACCACTCACAGGGGAGGAGAACTATGGCTACACCTTC.

The chain combines TRBV28 with TRBJ1-2, with unresolved D. Germline V gene data show CDR1 as MDHEN and CDR2 as SYDVKM. V shed 3 bases and J shed 6 bases, with 8 bases lying between them. The CDR3 extends over 12 amino acids. CDR3 residues: CASSFGVNGYTF. CDR3 bases: TGTGCCAGCAGTTTTGGGGTAAATGGCTACACCTTC.

The chain is built from TRBV4-2 and TRBJ2-5; D call uncertain. V was trimmed by 1 base and J by 5 bases, leaving 14 bases between them. Germline V gives CDR1 LGHNA, CDR2 YNFKEQ. There are 15 residues in the CDR3. CDR3 region: CASSQAMDGGETQYF. The DNA for the CDR3 is TGTGCCAGCAGCCAAGCAATGGACGGCGGTGAGACCCAGTACTTC.

The V and J genes are TRBV27 and TRBJ1-2; 10 bases are shared with TRBD1. With 4 bases clipped from V and 5 bases from J, the junction kept 13 bases outside the gene matches. CDR1 and CDR2 from the germline V gene are MNHEY and SMNVEV (reference sequence). This CDR3 is built from 17 residues. The CDR3, as DNA: TGTGCCAGCAGTTCCAAATTAGGGACAGGGGAAGGGTATGGCTACACCTTC. Translated, it gives CASSSKLGTGEGYGYTF.

This clone was counted once. The chain joins TRBV20-1 to TRBJ2-7; D unclear. V dropped 6 bases and J dropped 7 bases, with 10 bases sitting between them. The length of the CDR3 is 10 residues. Per the germline V gene, CDR1 is DFQATT and CDR2 is SNEGSKA (reference sequence). The DNA for the CDR3 is TGCAGTGCACAAAAGGGAGAGCAGTACTTC. Translated, it gives CSAQKGEQYF.